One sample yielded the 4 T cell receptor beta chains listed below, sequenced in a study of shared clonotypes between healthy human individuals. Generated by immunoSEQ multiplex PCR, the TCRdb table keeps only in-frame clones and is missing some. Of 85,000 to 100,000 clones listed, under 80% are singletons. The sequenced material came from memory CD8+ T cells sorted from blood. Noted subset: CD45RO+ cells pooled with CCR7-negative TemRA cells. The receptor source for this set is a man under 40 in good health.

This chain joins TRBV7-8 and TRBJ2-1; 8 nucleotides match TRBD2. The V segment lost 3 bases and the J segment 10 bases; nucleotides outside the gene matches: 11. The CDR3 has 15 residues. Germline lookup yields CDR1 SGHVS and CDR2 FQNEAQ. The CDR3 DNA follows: TGTGCCAGCAGCTTTACGGGAGGGCCTCCCCGAGAGCAGTTCTTC. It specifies CASSFTGGPPREQFF.

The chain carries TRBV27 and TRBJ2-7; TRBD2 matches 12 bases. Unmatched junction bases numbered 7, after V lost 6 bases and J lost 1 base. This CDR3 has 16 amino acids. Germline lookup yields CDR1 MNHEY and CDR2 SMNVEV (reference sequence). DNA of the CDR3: TGTGCCAGCAGCAAAAGGACTAGCGGGATATCCTACGAGCAGTACTTC. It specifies CASSKRTSGISYEQYF.

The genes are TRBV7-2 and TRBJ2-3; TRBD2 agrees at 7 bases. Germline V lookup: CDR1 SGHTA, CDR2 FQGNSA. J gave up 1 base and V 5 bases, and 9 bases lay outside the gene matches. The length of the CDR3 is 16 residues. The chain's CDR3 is CASSPGRGLGTDTQYF. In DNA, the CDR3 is TGTGCCAGCAGCCCAGGGAGGGGCTTGGGCACAGATACGCAGTATTTT.

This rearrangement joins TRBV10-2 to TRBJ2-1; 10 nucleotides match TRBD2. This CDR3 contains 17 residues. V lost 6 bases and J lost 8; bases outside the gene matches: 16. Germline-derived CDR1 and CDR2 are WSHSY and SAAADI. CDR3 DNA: TGCGCCAGCAGCCGTACCGCGGGAGCGGGAGGGCGGGATGAGCAGTTCTTC. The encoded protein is CASSRTAGAGGRDEQFF.